This T cell receptor beta chain was observed in a study of blood T cell repertoires in COVID-19. Study-wide context: Specimens from acute and convalescent COVID-19 originated in the United States, Italy and Spain.

Clones were sequenced by immunoSEQ multiplex PCR, and TCRdb holds only the in-frame ones, with some missing. The sample contains about 80,000 clones, roughly 85% of which appear only once. The CDR3 extends over 22 amino acids. Patients at the Seattle site were enrolled during active infection and followed longitudinally. This receptor was obtained from a man aged 45-60 years with COVID-19, enrolled during active disease. The chain uses TRBV21-1 and TRBJ2-2; TRBD2 reflects the table's D call only, with no check against the DNA. TRBV21-1 is given as a pseudogene. Sequencing was carried out using peripheral blood. In DNA, the CDR3 is TGTGCCAGCACCTACAGGGGACTAGCGGGAGCCGTGGTGGTGACTAACACCGGGGAGCTGTTTTTT. This sequence encodes CASTYRGLAGAVVVTNTGELFF.